This record covers a single TCR beta chain. The target antigen is unknown. A far larger clone is one base from this, pointing to a likely read error. Processed graft tissue released its intraepithelial and lamina propria lymphocytes. The method was immunoSEQ multiplex PCR; TCRdb's version includes in-frame clones alone and lacks a portion of them. The sample includes about 9,600 clones, around 73% of them seen just once. The sample is drawn from a study of graft-versus-host responses after intestinal transplantation. About the study: All recipients got anti-thymocyte globulin induction, then tacrolimus and steroids for roughly three years.

The trim removed 2 bases at V and 5 bases at J, leaving 7 bases unmatched. The length of the CDR3 is 16 residues. Germline CDR1 and CDR2: LNHDA and SQIVND (reference sequence). Notes on the study in general: GvH clones surfaced in recipient marrow, some emerging earlier in ileum or blood.

The chain links TRBV19 to TRBJ2-5, with 11 bases aligning to TRBD2. This receptor was taken from a human patient who received an intestinal transplant, so some T cells may come from the graft donor. Source: ileum tissue, taken about 520 days after intestinal transplant. The CDR3 loop reads CASSISLAGGGETQYF. CDR3 sequence (DNA): TGTGCCAGTAGTATATCGCTAGCGGGAGGCGGGGAGACCCAGTACTTC.